A single sample gave rise to the 25 T cell receptor beta chains below, sequenced in a study of regulatory T cells in long-lasting Graves disease. Building the TCR beta libraries relied on iRepertoire HTBI primers, and CDR3 regions underwent Arm-PCR. Using its own MiXCR run on the multiplex PCR reads, TCRdb lists one record per CDR3 protein. The table includes 400,000 to 500,000 distinct CDR3 sequences, around a fifth detected once. The time point denotes: persistent/refractory GD, antithyroid drugs over 5 years with positive TRAb. Extracted RNA from PBMCs served as the source of the TCR library. Sequencing was performed on peripheral blood mononuclear cells (PBMCs), taken when the disease was refractory, from a patient treated with antithyroid drugs. The origin of the receptors is a female donor with Graves disease.

This chain joins TRBV6-1 and TRBJ2-7; TRBD2 aligns across 9 bases. Per germline, CDR1 MNHNS and CDR2 SASEGT. The CDR3 totals 15 residues. V lost 0 bases and J lost 4; bases outside the gene matches: 4. Here the CDR3 reads CASSEASGRRYEQYF. The CDR3 coding sequence is TGTGCCAGCAGTGAAGCTAGCGGGAGAAGGTACGAGCAGTACTTC.

In this sample, this clonotype turned up many times. This chain uses TRBV20-1 with TRBJ1-2; possibly TRBD1 for D (5 bases). V lost 3 bases to trimming and J lost 2 bases, with 16 bases between them. CDR1 is DFQATT and CDR2 is SNEGSKA in the germline V gene (reference sequence). CDR3 length: 15 amino acids. The CDR3, as DNA: TGCAGTGCTAGCAAACCTGGGGCCAGGAACTATGGCTACACCTTC. This encodes CSASKPGARNYGYTF.

The table lists this clonotype with many counts. This rearrangement joins TRBV20-1 to TRBJ2-5, with 9 bases lining up with TRBD1. Germline V gives CDR1 DFQATT, CDR2 SNEGSKA (reference sequence). The CDR3 spans 15 residues. V was clipped by 3 bases and J by 5 bases; unmatched bases: 10. The CDR3 here is CSASGGTGSMETQYF. The CDR3 DNA is TGCAGTGCTAGTGGCGGGACAGGGAGCATGGAGACCCAGTACTTC.

This chain connects TRBV11-3 to TRBJ2-7; D remains ambiguous. The length of the CDR3 is 9 residues. Germline-derived CDR1 and CDR2 are SGHNT and YENEEA. Trimming took 6 bases from V and 7 from J, leaving 4 bases between them. The CDR3 bases are TGTGCCAGCAGGGGAGAGCAGTACTTC. Protein sequence: CASRGEQYF.

The sample holds many counts of this clonotype. The chain uses TRBV10-3 and TRBJ1-1; TRBD1 aligns across 9 bases. Germline CDR1 reads ENHRY; CDR2 reads SYGVKD. J lost 0 bases, V lost 3 bases, and 20 bases had no gene match. This CDR3 is 21 amino acids long. CDR3 protein: CAISDQTPEAYRGHMNTEAFF. The DNA of the CDR3 is TGTGCCATCAGTGACCAAACCCCCGAAGCATACAGGGGGCACATGAACACTGAAGCTTTCTTT.

This clonotype was counted many times. The V call is TRBV28, the J call TRBJ1-1; no reliable D call. The germline V and J ends were trimmed by 4 bases and 0 bases, with 15 bases remaining between them. Germline loops: CDR1 MDHEN, CDR2 SYDVKM. The CDR3 length is 16 residues. The CDR3 nucleotides are TGTGCCAGCAGTTCCCAAGTGGGTTCGCTGAACACTGAAGCTTTCTTT. Its protein product is CASSSQVGSLNTEAFF.

Only a few counts were recorded for this clonotype. This sequence joins TRBV7-9 and TRBJ1-1; D might be TRBD1 (5 bases). V lost 5 bases to trimming and J lost 4 bases, with 11 bases between them. This CDR3 spans 13 amino acids. Germline V lookup: CDR1 SEHNR, CDR2 FQNEAQ (reference sequence). As DNA, the CDR3 is TGTGCCAGCAGCAAACTGGGGGGCACTGAAGCTTTCTTT. Protein sequence: CASSKLGGTEAFF.

Many counts were recorded for this clonotype. This chain links TRBV28 with TRBJ2-2; 8 positions match TRBD2. The CDR3 runs to 19 residues. Germline V lookup: CDR1 MDHEN, CDR2 SYDVKM. With 6 bases clipped from V and 3 bases from J, the junction kept 18 bases outside the gene matches. The CDR3 protein is CASSPLGGLVDADTGELFF. The CDR3 nucleotides read TGTGCCAGCAGCCCTTTGGGGGGACTAGTAGACGCGGACACCGGGGAGCTGTTTTTT. Using reference TRBV28 and TRBJ2-2 for the parts outside the CDR3, the full variable domain is DVKVTQSSRYLVKRTGEKVFLECVQDMDHENMFWYRQDPGLGLRLIYFSYDVKMKEKGDIPEGYSVSREKKERFSLILESASTNQTSMYLCASSPLGGLVDADTGELFFGEGSRLTVL.

At least ten counts were recorded for this clonotype. The chain couples TRBV7-9 to TRBJ2-7; D may be TRBD1 (6 bases). Germline V gives CDR1 SEHNR, CDR2 FQNEAQ (reference sequence). V lost 6 bases to trimming and J lost 1 base, with 10 bases between them. CDR3 size: 13 residues. The CDR3 sequence is CASRRTESYEQYF. CDR3 nucleotide sequence: TGTGCCAGCAGGCGGACAGAATCCTACGAGCAGTACTTC.

A remark on this clonotype: A much larger clone differs from this one at a single base, so this may be a read error. This chain joins TRBV6-1 and TRBJ1-1; D ambiguous. This CDR3 is built from 12 residues. Trimming took 8 bases from V and 2 from J, leaving 9 bases between them. Looked up from germline, CDR1 is MNHNS and CDR2 is SASEGT. The CDR3 DNA reads as TGTGCCAGCCTTAGGGCCAACACTGAAGCTTTCTTT. It yields the protein CASLRANTEAFF.

The chain joins TRBV15 to TRBJ2-4; perhaps TRBD2 as D (6 bases). Germline V gene lookup returns CDR1 LNHNV and CDR2 YYDKDF (reference sequence). V was cut by 0 bases and J by 6 bases, with 12 bases left in between. The CDR3 consists of 15 residues. DNA of the CDR3: TGTGCCACCAGCAGAGAGCCGGGACTCCCAAACATTCAGTACTTC. Its translation: CATSREPGLPNIQYF.

This clonotype was counted ten times or more. J is TRBJ2-7 and V is TRBV12-3 or TRBV12-4; TRBD1 aligns across 9 bases. J lost 3 bases, V lost 5 bases, and 2 bases had no gene match. This CDR3 comprises 13 residues. CDR3 DNA sequence: TGTGCCAGCAGTACGGGACAGGGCTACGAGCAGTACTTC. It translates to CASSTGQGYEQYF.

The V and J genes are TRBV27 and TRBJ2-3; TRBD2 aligns across 12 bases. The V segment lost 7 bases and the J segment 6 bases; nucleotides outside the gene matches: 20. Germline CDR1 MNHEY, CDR2 SMNVEV (reference sequence). The CDR3 runs 19 residues. CDR3 sequence: CASTRRELAGGPGGDTQYF. The DNA for the CDR3 is TGTGCCAGCACCCGGCGGGAGCTAGCGGGAGGGCCCGGTGGGGATACGCAGTATTTT.

This clonotype showed up just once. This may be a read error: a much more frequent sequence differs by one nucleotide. V gene TRBV30 combines with J gene TRBJ1-2; no firm D call. The germline V gene has CDR1 GTSNPN and CDR2 SVGIG (reference sequence). This CDR3 has 12 residues. CDR3 coding DNA: TGTGCCTGGAGTGCCGGGCTCGGTGGCTGCACCTTC. Protein sequence: CAWSAGLGGCTF.

This sequence joins TRBV7-2 and TRBJ1-1; D gene ambiguous. The CDR3 totals 16 residues. Trimming left V 5 bases short and J 0 bases short, with 16 bases between. Germline V gene data show CDR1 as SGHTA and CDR2 as FQGNSA. The CDR3 region is CASSQNSGRMNTEAFF. The CDR3 DNA follows: TGTGCCAGCAGCCAGAATTCAGGACGTATGAACACTGAAGCTTTCTTT.

CDR3 residues: CASSLAGIRMNTEAFF. The CDR3 DNA follows: TGTGCCAGCAGCTTGGCCGGGATCAGGATGAACACTGAAGCTTTCTTT. J is TRBJ1-1 and V is TRBV5-6; D is unresolved. V was cut by 0 bases and J by 0 bases, with 12 bases left in between. CDR1 and CDR2 (germline): SGHDT, YYEEEE. This CDR3 has 16 amino acids. Complete variable domain (other parts from reference TRBV5-6 and TRBJ1-1): DAGVTQSPTHLIKTRGQQVTLRCSPKSGHDTVSWYQQALGQGPQFIFQYYEEEERQRGNFPDRFSGHQFPNYSSELNVNALLLGDSALYLCASSLAGIRMNTEAFFGQGTRLTVV.

To note about this clonotype: Germline is not matched at one junction end, which may reflect a read error. The CDR3 spells CASSEGGGGGNAIYF. The DNA for the CDR3 is TGTGCCAGCAGTGAAGGAGGAGGGGGTGGAAACGCCATATATTTT. The genes are TRBV2 and TRBJ1-3; D is possibly TRBD1 (6 bases). Germline V gene data show CDR1 as SNHLY and CDR2 as FYNNEI. The CDR3 runs 15 residues.

This chain uses TRBV6-2 or TRBV6-3 with TRBJ1-3; no clear D. Germline V gene lookup returns CDR1 MNHEY and CDR2 SVGEGT. The CDR3 is 14 residues long. Deletions cut 5 bases from V and 0 bases from J, with 8 bases between. CDR3 loop: CASSGIYSGNTIYF. The CDR3 region has the DNA TGTGCCAGCAGTGGGATTTACTCTGGAAACACCATATATTTT.

This clonotype was detected ten times or more. The gene calls are TRBV10-2 and TRBJ1-1; 7 bases match TRBD1. The junction had 1 base not matched to a gene; V was cut back by 3 bases and J by 0 bases. This CDR3 is built from 14 residues. Germline V gene sequence: CDR1 WSHSY, CDR2 SAAADI. The CDR3 loop is CASSDRGMNTEAFF. CDR3 sequence (DNA): TGCGCCAGCAGTGACAGGGGGATGAACACTGAAGCTTTCTTT.

This clonotype was counted ten times or more. The rearrangement uses TRBV27 and TRBJ1-6; 7 bases fit TRBD1. V lost 5 bases, J lost 10 bases, and 11 bases stayed unmatched. CDR3 length equals 15 residues. Germline CDR1 MNHEY, CDR2 SMNVEV (reference sequence). CDR3 residues: CASSPYDRDRSPLHF. In nucleotides, the CDR3 is TGTGCCAGCAGTCCCTACGACAGGGATCGGTCACCCCTCCACTTT.

At least ten counts were recorded for this clonotype. The rearrangement joins TRBV10-1 to TRBJ2-7; no definite D call. CDR3 length: 12 amino acids. The V end was cut by 2 bases, the J end by 4 bases, with 6 bases between. CDR1 and CDR2 (germline): WNHNN, SYGVQD (reference sequence). In DNA, the CDR3 is TGCGCCAGCAGTGAGGAGTTGTACGAGCAGTACTTC. This gives the protein CASSEELYEQYF.

This clonotype has ten or more counts. The rearrangement links TRBV6-5 to TRBJ2-5; D remains ambiguous. The CDR3 spans 12 residues. CDR1 and CDR2 from the germline V gene are MNHEY and SVGAGI. The V and J ends lost 0 bases and 5 bases respectively, with 4 bases between them. This CDR3 is CASSYSTETQYF. The CDR3 nucleotides read TGTGCCAGCAGTTACTCGACGGAGACCCAGTACTTC.

This clonotype came up many times. The chain combines TRBV3-1 with TRBJ2-7; 9 nucleotides agree with TRBD1. The V and J ends lost 4 bases and 0 bases, in that order; junction bases with no gene match: 7. CDR3 length: 16 residues. Germline values: CDR1 LGHDT, CDR2 YNNKEL (reference sequence). The CDR3 DNA sequence: TGTGCCAGCAGCCTTTCGGGACAGGGAGACTCCTACGAGCAGTACTTC. This codes for CASSLSGQGDSYEQYF.

This rearrangement joins TRBV4-2 to TRBJ2-2; either TRBD1 or TRBD2 may fit D (6 bases each). In germline, CDR1 is LGHNA, CDR2 YNFKEQ. The CDR3 consists of 17 residues. V dropped 1 base and J dropped 5 bases, with 17 bases sitting between them. The CDR3 is CASSQGYRGAGTGELFF. The CDR3 DNA follows: TGTGCCAGCAGCCAAGGTTATAGGGGGGCTGGGACCGGGGAGCTGTTTTTT.

With regard to this clonotype: One base away lies a much larger clone, so this may be a sequencing read error. The CDR3 loop is CASSASPRDQEAQYF. The DNA for the CDR3 is TGTGCCAGCAGCGCATCCCCCCGGGATCAAGAGGCCCAGTACTTC. The chain is built from TRBV13 and TRBJ2-5; TRBD2 is a possible D gene (5 bases). Germline-derived CDR1 and CDR2 are PRHDT and FYEKMQ (reference sequence). CDR3 length equals 15 residues.